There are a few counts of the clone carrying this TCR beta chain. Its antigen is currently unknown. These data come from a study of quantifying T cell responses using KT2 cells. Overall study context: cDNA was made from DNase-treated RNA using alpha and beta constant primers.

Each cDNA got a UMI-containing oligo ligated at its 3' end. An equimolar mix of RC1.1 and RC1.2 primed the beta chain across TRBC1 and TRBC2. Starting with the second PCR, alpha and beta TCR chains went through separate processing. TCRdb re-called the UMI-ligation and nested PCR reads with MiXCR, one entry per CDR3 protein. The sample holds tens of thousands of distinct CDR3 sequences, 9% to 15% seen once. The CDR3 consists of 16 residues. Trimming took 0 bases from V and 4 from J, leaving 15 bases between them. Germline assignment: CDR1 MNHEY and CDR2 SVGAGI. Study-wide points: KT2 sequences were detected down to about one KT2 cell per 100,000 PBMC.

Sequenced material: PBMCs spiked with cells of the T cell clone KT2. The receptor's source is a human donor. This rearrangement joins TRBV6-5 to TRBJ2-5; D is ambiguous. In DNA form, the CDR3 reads TGTGCCAGCAGTTACTCGACCGCCACCTCCGTAGAGACCCAGTACTTC. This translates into CASSYSTATSVETQYF.